A selection of T cell receptor beta chains follows, all from one sample in a study of T cell repertoires in cytomegalovirus infection. For these receptors, no antigen is known. One entry per CDR3 protein, called by TCRdb with MiXCR from the reads. Found here are around 500,000 distinct CDR3 sequences, about two fifths of them singletons; the top ten hold just under 45%. The material sequenced was cultured PBMCs, taken from culture after CMV antigen stimulation. Receptors were obtained from a human donor in good health (CMV status not recorded). Some clones in this sample may be carry-over from other donors' samples. Both conserved end residues are part of each CDR3. Fields, in order: J gene, clone size, V gene, D gene, CDR3 DNA, CDR3 protein. A D gene is named only where the DNA matches it firmly. Only part of the rows carry a size: once, few, many, or a class if the clone is expanded.

>TRBJ2-3|few|TRBV19|TRBD1
TGTGCCAGTGGGGACAGATTAGATACGCAGTATTTT
CASGDRLDTQYF
>TRBJ1-6|few|TRBV7-2|TRBD1
TGTGCCAGCAGCTTAGTGTATGGGACAGGACGTAATTCACCCCTCCACTTT
CASSLVYGTGRNSPLHF
>TRBJ2-1|-|TRBV7-2|-
TGTGCCAGCAGCTCCTCCGGGGCAGGGGTCGAGCAGTTCTTC
CASSSSGAGVEQFF
>TRBJ2-1|-|TRBV29-1|TRBD2
TGCAGCGTTTACGCCGGGACTAGCGGGGTCAATGAGCAGTTCTTC
CSVYAGTSGVNEQFF
>TRBJ1-2|-|TRBV29-1|-
TGCAGCGTTGTGGACCCGGCGGGCTACACCTTC
CSVVDPAGYTF
>TRBJ2-3|-|TRBV7-2|-
TGTGCCAGCAGCTTCGGCGGCTTCACAGATACGCAGTATTTT
CASSFGGFTDTQYF
>TRBJ2-3|-|TRBV7-2|-
TGTGCCAGCAGCTTAAACGGGAGAAGCGAAGATACGCAGTATTTT
CASSLNGRSEDTQYF
>TRBJ2-1|few|TRBV7-8|-
TGTGCCAGCAGCCCCGGACTGGCGGGTTTAGATGAGCAGTTCTTC
CASSPGLAGLDEQFF
>TRBJ2-7|-|TRBV7-2|-
TGTGCCAGCAGCTTAGCGGGGTATCAGAGATACGAGCAGTACTTC
CASSLAGYQRYEQYF
>TRBJ2-3|few|TRBV7-4|-
TGTGCCAGCAGCCCGTGGACTGCCGCTGATACGCAGTATTTT
CASSPWTAADTQYF
>TRBJ2-1|-|TRBV7-2|TRBD1
TGTGCCAGCAGCTCTGCAGGGGGCTACGTGAATGAGCAGTTCTTC
CASSSAGGYVNEQFF
>TRBJ2-3|-|TRBV14|-
TGTGCCAGCAGCCAAGAACCAGCTACCACAGATACGCAGTATTTT
CASSQEPATTDTQYF
>TRBJ1-2|few|TRBV12-3/TRBV12-4|TRBD1
TGTGCCAGCAGTCCTACAGGGGGCCCCAACTATGGCTACACCTTC
CASSPTGGPNYGYTF
>TRBJ1-2|-|TRBV20-1|-
TGCAGTGCTACGGACACGCTTAGGGGCTACACCTTC
CSATDTLRGYTF
>TRBJ1-5|-|TRBV19|-
TGTGCCAGTAGGAACTTAGACAGTTTCAATCAGCCCCAGCATTTT
CASRNLDSFNQPQHF
>TRBJ2-2|-|TRBV9|TRBD2
TGTGCCAGCGCGACGGGGGGAGCGACCGGGGAGCTGTTTTTT
CASATGGATGELFF
>TRBJ1-1|few|TRBV6-5|-
TGTGCCAGCATCTCAGCAGGGACGAACACTGAAGCTTTCTTT
CASISAGTNTEAFF
>TRBJ2-2|-|TRBV7-9|-
TGTGCCAGCAGCCACCCGACTAGTCTTCCGGGGGAGCTGTTTTTT
CASSHPTSLPGELFF
>TRBJ1-2|few|TRBV2|-
TGTGCCAGCAGTGAAGCTGAACAGCCCTATGGCTACACCTTC
CASSEAEQPYGYTF
>TRBJ1-1|-|TRBV7-2|-
TGTGCCAGCAGCTTCCCTGTCAGGACACTGAACACTGAAGCTTTCTTT
CASSFPVRTLNTEAFF
>TRBJ2-2|many|TRBV7-2|TRBD2
TGTGCCAGCAGCTCTAGCGGGGGGGCCACCGGGGAGCTGTTTTTT
CASSSSGGATGELFF
>TRBJ2-2|-|TRBV5-4|TRBD2
TGTGCCAGCAGCTTGGTTCCGACTAGCGGAAACACCGGGGAGCTGTTTTTT
CASSLVPTSGNTGELFF
>TRBJ1-1|-|TRBV2|-
TGTGCCAGCACTCGGCGGGGAAACACTGAAGCTTTCTTT
CASTRRGNTEAFF
>TRBJ2-6|-|TRBV19|TRBD1
TGTGCCAGTAGGGGCGGGACAGGCGGTTCTGGGGCCAACGTCCTGACTTTC
CASRGGTGGSGANVLTF
>TRBJ2-1|-|TRBV7-6|TRBD2
TGTGCCAGCAGCCCGCCTTGGAGTAGCGGGGGAACGAGGCAGGTCTTC
CASSPPWSSGGTRQVF
>TRBJ2-5|few|TRBV7-2|TRBD2
TGTGCCAGCAGCTCCCGACTAGCGGGGGAGACCCAGTACTTC
CASSSRLAGETQYF
>TRBJ2-7|-|TRBV20-1|TRBD2
TGCAGTGCTAGAGACAGTAGCGGGAGGGGCCACGAGCAGTACTTC
CSARDSSGRGHEQYF
>TRBJ1-2|-|TRBV29-1|-
TGCAGCGTTGACGATGGGCGGCTCTATGGCTACACCTTC
CSVDDGRLYGYTF
>TRBJ1-1|-|TRBV20-1|TRBD1
TGCAGTGCTACCGGGACAGGGAATACTGAAGCTTTCTTT
CSATGTGNTEAFF
>TRBJ2-7|few|TRBV7-2|-
TGTGCCAGCAGCTTCGGGCCTATTAGCGAGCAGTACTTC
CASSFGPISEQYF
>TRBJ2-1|-|TRBV6-1|TRBD2
TGTGCCCGTGCACGGGGGGCCTACAATGAGCAGTTCTTC
CARARGAYNEQFF
>TRBJ1-1|-|TRBV27|-
TGTGCCAGCAGTTTTTATCAGGGAAACACTGAAGCTTTCTTT
CASSFYQGNTEAFF
>TRBJ2-5|-|TRBV7-6|TRBD1
TGTGCCAGCAGCTTAGGGGACAGGGTGACGGTGGAGACCCAGTACTTC
CASSLGDRVTVETQYF
>TRBJ2-7|-|TRBV5-6|TRBD1
TGTGCCAGCAGCACGCCGACAGGGGTGAACGAGCAGTACTTC
CASSTPTGVNEQYF
>TRBJ2-7|many|TRBV7-2|TRBD2
TGTGCCAGCAGCTCCACCGGGGGGAGCTCCTACGAGCAGTACTTC
CASSSTGGSSYEQYF
>TRBJ1-6|-|TRBV10-3|TRBD1
TGTGCCATCAGTGCCGGGACAGGGATGAATTCACCCCTCCACTTT
CAISAGTGMNSPLHF
>TRBJ2-2|few|TRBV4-3|TRBD2
TGCGCCAGCAGCCAAGATAGCGCGGGAGGGTACACCGGGGAGCTGTTTTTT
CASSQDSAGGYTGELFF
>TRBJ2-1|-|TRBV28|-
TGTGCCAGCAGTTTACCAGCAGGGTTCGCCTACAATGAGCAGTTCTTC
CASSLPAGFAYNEQFF
>TRBJ2-7|-|TRBV10-3|-
TGTGCCATCAGTGTTGACTCCTACGAGCAGTACTTC
CAISVDSYEQYF
>TRBJ2-7|few|TRBV11-2|-
TGTGCCAGCAGCCCAGAGTCTTCCGTTCCCTACGAGCAGTACTTC
CASSPESSVPYEQYF
>TRBJ2-2|-|TRBV7-2|TRBD2
TGTGCCAGCAGCCAACTGAGCGGGAGGTCCACCGGGGAGCTGTTTTTT
CASSQLSGRSTGELFF
>TRBJ2-5|-|TRBV7-2|-
TGTGCCAGCAGCCCCCAGGGGCTCCAAGAGACCCAGTACTTC
CASSPQGLQETQYF
>TRBJ2-3|-|TRBV5-1|TRBD1
TGCGCCAGCAGCTTCTCCGGGACAGGGAGCACAGATACGCAGTATTTT
CASSFSGTGSTDTQYF
>TRBJ1-3|-|TRBV28|-
TGTGCCAGCAGTTTCCGATCCCTTCGGGGAGTCTACTCTGGAAACACCATATATTTT
CASSFRSLRGVYSGNTIYF
>TRBJ2-5|-|TRBV20-1|TRBD2
TGCAGTGCTAGAAGAATAGCGGGAGGGCCGGAGACCCAGTACTTC
CSARRIAGGPETQYF
>TRBJ2-5|-|TRBV6-2/TRBV6-3|TRBD1
TGTGCCAGCAGTTACGGTTTGGGACAGGGACAAGAGACCCAGTACTTC
CASSYGLGQGQETQYF
>TRBJ2-5|-|TRBV4-1|-
TGCGCCAGCAGCCACTTGGAGCAAGAGACCCAGTACTTC
CASSHLEQETQYF
>TRBJ2-1|-|TRBV6-1|TRBD2
TGTGCCAGCAGTGAAGGGGAGGGCGATGAGCAGTTCTTC
CASSEGEGDEQFF
>TRBJ2-7|-|TRBV12-3/TRBV12-4|-
TGTGCCAGCAGTTTCCGGCGGGGGCCTTTTGGGCAGTACTTC
CASSFRRGPFGQYF
>TRBJ2-3|-|TRBV6-6|-
TGTGCCAGCAGTGATAGGGGGGGGCCGGATACGCAGTATTTT
CASSDRGGPDTQYF
>TRBJ2-1|-|TRBV6-2/TRBV6-3|TRBD2
TGTGCCAGCATGTCAGCGGGAGCGGGGGGGGGTGCTTTC
CASMSAGAGGGAF
>TRBJ2-7|-|TRBV4-3|TRBD2
TGCGCCAGCAGCCAAGAAGGGACTAGCGCTTCCTACGAGCAGTACTTC
CASSQEGTSASYEQYF
>TRBJ2-7|few|TRBV7-2|-
TGTGCCAGCAGCCGCCGGGGGCTCACCTACGAGCAGTACTTC
CASSRRGLTYEQYF
>TRBJ2-5|-|TRBV18|TRBD1
TGTGCCAGCTCACAATACAGGGGGCGCCGACAGGAGACCCAGTACTTC
CASSQYRGRRQETQYF
>TRBJ2-3|few|TRBV7-2|-
TGTGCCAGCAGCTTAGGATGGGGTTCCAGCACAGATACGCAGTATTTT
CASSLGWGSSTDTQYF
>TRBJ2-2|once|TRBV7-8|TRBD2
TGTGCCAGCAGCTTAGCGAGGGAAGGGGCGAGTGGGAGGGCCGGTACCGGGGAGCTGTTTTTT
CASSLAREGASGRAGTGELFF
>TRBJ2-3|few|TRBV7-6|-
TGTGCCAGCAGCCTAACGGGCGGTCCCGGCACAGATACGCAGTATTTT
CASSLTGGPGTDTQYF
>TRBJ2-1|-|TRBV5-5|TRBD2
TGTGCCAGCAGGTTCGGGACTAGCGGGGGCGGTGAGCAGTTCTTC
CASRFGTSGGGEQFF